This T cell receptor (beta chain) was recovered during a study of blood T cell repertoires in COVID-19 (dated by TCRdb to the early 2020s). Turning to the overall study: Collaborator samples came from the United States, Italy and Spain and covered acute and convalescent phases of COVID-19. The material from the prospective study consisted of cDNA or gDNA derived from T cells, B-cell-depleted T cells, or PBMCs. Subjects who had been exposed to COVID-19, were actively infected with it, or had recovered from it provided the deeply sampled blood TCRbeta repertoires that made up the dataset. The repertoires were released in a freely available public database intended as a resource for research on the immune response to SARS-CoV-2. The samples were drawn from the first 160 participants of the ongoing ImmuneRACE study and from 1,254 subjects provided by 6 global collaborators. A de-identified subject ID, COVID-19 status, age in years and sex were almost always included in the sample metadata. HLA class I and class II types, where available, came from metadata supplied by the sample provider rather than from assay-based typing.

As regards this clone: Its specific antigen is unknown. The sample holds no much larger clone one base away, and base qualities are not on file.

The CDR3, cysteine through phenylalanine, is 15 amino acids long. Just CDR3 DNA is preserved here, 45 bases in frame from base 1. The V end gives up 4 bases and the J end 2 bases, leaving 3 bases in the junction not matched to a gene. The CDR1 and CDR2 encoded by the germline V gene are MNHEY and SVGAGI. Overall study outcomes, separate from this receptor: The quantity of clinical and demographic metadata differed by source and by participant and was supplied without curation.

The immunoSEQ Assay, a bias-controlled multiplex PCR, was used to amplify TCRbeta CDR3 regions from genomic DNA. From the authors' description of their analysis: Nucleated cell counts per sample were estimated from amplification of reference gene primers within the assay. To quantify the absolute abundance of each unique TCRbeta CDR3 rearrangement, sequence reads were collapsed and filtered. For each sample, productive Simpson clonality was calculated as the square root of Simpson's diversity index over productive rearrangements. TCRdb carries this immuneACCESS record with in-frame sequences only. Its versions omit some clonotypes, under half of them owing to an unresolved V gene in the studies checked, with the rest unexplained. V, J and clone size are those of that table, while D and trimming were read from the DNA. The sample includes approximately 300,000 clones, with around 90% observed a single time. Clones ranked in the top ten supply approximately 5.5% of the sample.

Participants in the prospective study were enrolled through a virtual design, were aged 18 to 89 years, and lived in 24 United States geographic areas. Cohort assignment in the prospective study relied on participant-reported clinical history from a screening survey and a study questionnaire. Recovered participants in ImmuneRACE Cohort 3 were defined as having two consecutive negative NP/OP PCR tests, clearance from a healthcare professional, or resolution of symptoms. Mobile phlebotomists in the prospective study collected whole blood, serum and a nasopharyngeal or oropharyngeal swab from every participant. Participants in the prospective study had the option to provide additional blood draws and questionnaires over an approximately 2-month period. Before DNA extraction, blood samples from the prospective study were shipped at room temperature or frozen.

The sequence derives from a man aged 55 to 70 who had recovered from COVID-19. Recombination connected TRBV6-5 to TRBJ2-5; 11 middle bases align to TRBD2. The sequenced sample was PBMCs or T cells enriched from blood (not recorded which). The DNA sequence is TGTGCCAGCAGTTTACTAGCGGGAGTACAAGAGACCCAGTACTTC. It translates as CASSLLAGVQETQYF.